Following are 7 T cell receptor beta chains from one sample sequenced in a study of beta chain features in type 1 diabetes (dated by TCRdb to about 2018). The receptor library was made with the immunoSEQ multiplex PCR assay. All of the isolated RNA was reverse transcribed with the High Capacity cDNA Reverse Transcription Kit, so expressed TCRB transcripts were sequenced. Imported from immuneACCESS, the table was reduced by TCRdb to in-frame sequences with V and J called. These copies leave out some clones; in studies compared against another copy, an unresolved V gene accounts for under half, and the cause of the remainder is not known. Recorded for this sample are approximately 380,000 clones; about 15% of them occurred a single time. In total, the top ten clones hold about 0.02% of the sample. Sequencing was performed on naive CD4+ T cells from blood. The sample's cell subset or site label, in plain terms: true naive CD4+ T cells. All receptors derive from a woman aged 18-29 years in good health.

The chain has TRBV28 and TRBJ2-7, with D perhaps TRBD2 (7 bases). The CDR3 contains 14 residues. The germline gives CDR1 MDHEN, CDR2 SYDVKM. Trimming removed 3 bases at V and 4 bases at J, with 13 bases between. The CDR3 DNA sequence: TGTGCCAGCAGTTTCGGGGGGCAGAGGTACGAGCAGTACTTC. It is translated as CASSFGGQRYEQYF.

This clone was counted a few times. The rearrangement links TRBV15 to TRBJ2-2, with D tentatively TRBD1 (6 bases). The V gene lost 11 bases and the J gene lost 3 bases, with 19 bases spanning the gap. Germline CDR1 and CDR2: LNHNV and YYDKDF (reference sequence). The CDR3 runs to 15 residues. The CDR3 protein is CAFSKRQADTGELFF. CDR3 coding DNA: TGTGCCTTCTCTAAACGACAGGCTGACACCGGGGAGCTGTTTTTT.

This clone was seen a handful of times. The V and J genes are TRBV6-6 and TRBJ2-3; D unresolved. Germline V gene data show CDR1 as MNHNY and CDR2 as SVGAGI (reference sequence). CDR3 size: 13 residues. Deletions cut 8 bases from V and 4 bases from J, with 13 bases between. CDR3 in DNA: TGTGCCAGCCAGCTAGTGGCCGCAGATACGCAGTATTTT. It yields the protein CASQLVAADTQYF.

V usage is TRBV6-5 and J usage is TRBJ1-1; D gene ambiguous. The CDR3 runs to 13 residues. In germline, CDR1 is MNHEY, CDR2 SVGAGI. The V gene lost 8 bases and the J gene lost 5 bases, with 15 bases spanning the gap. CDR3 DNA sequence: TGTGCCAGCCAGAGTCGGGGTGAAACTGAAGCTTTCTTT. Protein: CASQSRGETEAFF.

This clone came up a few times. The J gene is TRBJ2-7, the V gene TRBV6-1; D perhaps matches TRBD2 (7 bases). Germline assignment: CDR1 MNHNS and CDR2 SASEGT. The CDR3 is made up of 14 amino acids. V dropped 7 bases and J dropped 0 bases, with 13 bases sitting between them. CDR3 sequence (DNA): TGTGCCAGCACCGTGAGGGGGGGCTCCTACGAGCAGTACTTC. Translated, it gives CASTVRGGSYEQYF.

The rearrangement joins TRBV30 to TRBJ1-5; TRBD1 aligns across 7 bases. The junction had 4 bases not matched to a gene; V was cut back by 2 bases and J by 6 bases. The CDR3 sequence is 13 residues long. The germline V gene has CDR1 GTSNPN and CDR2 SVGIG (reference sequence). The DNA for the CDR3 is TGTGCCTGGAGTCAAGGGGGCCCTCAGCCCCAGCATTTT. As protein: CAWSQGGPQPQHF.

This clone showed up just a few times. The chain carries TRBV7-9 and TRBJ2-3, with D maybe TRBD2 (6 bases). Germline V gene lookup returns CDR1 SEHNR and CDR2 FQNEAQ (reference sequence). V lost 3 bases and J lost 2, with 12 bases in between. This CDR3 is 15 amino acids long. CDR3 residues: CASSFGLANTDTQYF. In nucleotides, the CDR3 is TGTGCCAGCAGCTTTGGGCTAGCGAACACAGATACGCAGTATTTT.